This entry lists 28 T cell receptor beta chains sequenced from one sample in a study of T cells in Graves' hyperthyroidism and ophthalmopathy. Amplified regions were TCR beta CDR3 sequences from RNA transcripts. Carried out on the TCR CDR3, a first-round RT-PCR used the HTBI primer set. TCRdb reprocessed the multiplex PCR reads via MiXCR and lists one record per CDR3 protein. The sample lists nearly 750,000 distinct CDR3 sequences, about a third occurring once. Material: blood. Receptors originate from a woman in her 40s with Graves' hyperthyroidism.

This clonotype has a handful of counts. This chain links TRBV7-2 with TRBJ2-6; D perhaps matches TRBD2 (5 bases). Germline CDR1 reads SGHTA; CDR2 reads FQGNSA. The germline V and J ends were trimmed by 4 bases and 1 base, with 20 bases remaining between them. The CDR3 is made up of 19 amino acids. CDR3 residues: CASSYRSHPGISGANVLTF. In nucleotides, the CDR3 is TGTGCCAGCAGCTATCGATCACACCCCGGGATTTCTGGGGCCAACGTCCTGACTTTC.

This clonotype has a count of ten or more. This sequence joins TRBV7-9 and TRBJ1-3, with D maybe TRBD1 (6 bases). The CDR3 spans 13 residues. CDR1 is SEHNR and CDR2 is FQNEAQ in the germline V gene (reference sequence). V was cut by 2 bases and J by 5 bases, with 7 bases left in between. CDR3 sequence: CASSLQGRNTIYF. The CDR3 DNA is TGTGCCAGCAGCTTACAGGGGAGAAACACCATATATTTT.

V gene TRBV29-1 combines with J gene TRBJ1-5; D is undetermined. V was trimmed by 4 bases and J by 5 bases, leaving 9 bases between them. The germline V gene has CDR1 SQVTM and CDR2 ANQGSEA. This CDR3 contains 12 residues. This CDR3 reads CSVVLGDQPQHF. CDR3 in DNA: TGCAGCGTTGTTCTGGGAGATCAGCCCCAGCATTTT.

This clonotype was counted ten times or more. This rearrangement joins TRBV7-9 to TRBJ1-2; D gene uncertain. The V end lost 4 bases, the J end lost 6 bases, and 15 bases lay between the germline ends. Looked up from germline, CDR1 is SEHNR and CDR2 is FQNEAQ (reference sequence). There are 14 residues in the CDR3. The CDR3 bases are TGTGCCAGCAGCTCACTAACCCCCCCCCATGGCTACACCTTC. It translates to CASSSLTPPHGYTF.

This clonotype occurred many times. The chain combines TRBV20-1 with TRBJ2-7; 11 positions agree with TRBD1. The CDR3 loop spans 14 amino acids. CDR1 is DFQATT, CDR2 SNEGSKA, per germline (reference sequence). The trim removed 3 bases at V and 2 bases at J, leaving 3 bases unmatched. CDR3 bases: TGCAGTGCTAGCCGGGGACAGGGGGCCTACGAGCAGTACTTC. This gives the protein CSASRGQGAYEQYF.

This clonotype occurred many times. CDR3 DNA: TGTGCCAGCGCGGGGACAGCCAACTATGGCTACACCTTC. Its protein product is CASAGTANYGYTF. The chain employs TRBV25-1 and TRBJ1-2, with 7 bases matching TRBD1. V lost 8 bases to trimming and J lost 2 bases; unmatched junction nucleotides: 5. The CDR3 contains 13 residues. Germline assignment: CDR1 MGHDK and CDR2 SYGVNS.

This clonotype was detected ten times or more. The CDR3 DNA is TGTGCCAGCAGCGTGGGGGGAGGGAATCAGCCCCAGCATTTT. As protein: CASSVGGGNQPQHF. This chain uses TRBV9 with TRBJ1-5; maybe TRBD1 (5 bases). Germline CDR1 reads SGDLS; CDR2 reads YYNGEE. The CDR3 consists of 14 residues. Trimming removed 2 bases at V and 4 bases at J, with 10 bases between.

The chain links TRBV19 to TRBJ1-5, with 10 bases identical to TRBD1. From germline, CDR1 is LNHDA and CDR2 SQIVND (reference sequence). There are 14 residues in the CDR3. V trimming: 6 bases; J trimming: 6 bases; junction bases outside the gene matches: 5. Here the CDR3 DNA reads TGTGCCAGTAGGACAGGGGGCTCGGTTCAGCCCCAGCATTTT. It specifies CASRTGGSVQPQHF.

This clonotype has only a few counts. J is TRBJ2-7 and V is TRBV20-1, with D possibly being TRBD2 (7 bases). Trimming left V 0 bases short and J 0 bases short, with 15 bases between. Germline V gene lookup returns CDR1 DFQATT and CDR2 SNEGSKA (reference sequence). This CDR3 has 16 residues. The DNA of the CDR3 is TGCAGTGCTAGAGATCGAGGGGGGGATAACTCCTACGAGCAGTACTTC. Protein sequence: CSARDRGGDNSYEQYF.

In its sample, this clonotype was seen many times. The J gene is TRBJ1-5, the V gene TRBV10-3; 10 bases align to TRBD1. Looked up from germline, CDR1 is ENHRY and CDR2 is SYGVKD. Losses at the gene ends were 2 bases for V and 6 bases for J; bases not matched to a gene: 4. There are 15 residues in the CDR3. The CDR3 region has the DNA TGTGCCATCAGTGAGGGACAGGGGGGGCTTCAGCCCCAGCATTTT. It translates to CAISEGQGGLQPQHF.

The gene calls are TRBV19 and TRBJ1-1; maybe TRBD1 (6 bases). The CDR3 has 15 amino acids. The germline V gene encodes CDR1 LNHDA and CDR2 SQIVND (reference sequence). Trimming took 5 bases from V and 1 from J, leaving 14 bases between them. CDR3 in amino acids: CASSSFSGENTEAFF. The CDR3 coding sequence is TGTGCCAGTAGTTCTTTCTCAGGGGAGAACACTGAAGCTTTCTTT.

This clonotype came up once. In DNA, the CDR3 is TGCGCCAGCTGGGACACTGAAGCTTTCTTT. This codes for CASWDTEAFF. The rearrangement links TRBV10-2 to TRBJ1-1; unclear D gene. Trimming took 8 bases from V and 3 from J, leaving 4 bases between them. The V gene's germline CDR1 is WSHSY and CDR2 SAAADI. The CDR3 covers 10 residues.

At least ten counts were recorded for this clonotype. The chain employs TRBV12-3 or TRBV12-4 and TRBJ1-5; TRBD1 might be the D (5 bases). Trimming stripped 8 bases from V and 0 bases from J, with 11 bases between. The CDR3 is 14 amino acids. The CDR3 loop is CASARDYSNQPQHF. The CDR3 DNA sequence: TGTGCCAGCGCCAGGGACTATAGCAATCAGCCCCAGCATTTT.

Worth noting for this clonotype: One end of the junction varies from germline; a read error may be responsible. The chain links TRBV7-9 to TRBJ1-2; D gene unclear. The CDR3 runs to 12 residues. Germline values: CDR1 SEHNR, CDR2 FQNEAQ (reference sequence). The CDR3 nucleotides are TGTGCCAGCAGTTTAGGCCCTCTTAGCTACACCTTC. It is translated as CASSLGPLSYTF.

The J gene is TRBJ1-2, the V gene TRBV28, with unresolved D. The CDR3 is 14 amino acids. Germline-derived CDR1 and CDR2 are MDHEN and SYDVKM. With 2 bases removed from V and 5 bases from J, the gap between germline ends came to 12 bases. CDR3 loop: CASSLSIGPYGYTF. DNA of the CDR3: TGTGCCAGCAGTTTAAGTATAGGACCATATGGCTACACCTTC.

This clonotype was picked up many times. The CDR3 DNA reads as TGTGCCAGCAGCTCTACAGGGGTCCACGAGCAGTACTTC. It yields the protein CASSSTGVHEQYF. The chain has TRBV7-9 and TRBJ2-7, with 7 bases lining up with TRBD1. The CDR3 spans 13 residues. V was clipped by 4 bases and J by 5 bases; unmatched bases: 5. The germline CDR1 and CDR2 sequences are SEHNR and FQNEAQ (reference sequence).

The sample holds many counts of this clonotype. The CDR3 nucleotides are TGTGCCAGCAGTGAGGATAGAGGTGCCGACGAGCAGTACTTC. It codes for CASSEDRGADEQYF. The chain joins TRBV25-1 to TRBJ2-7; D is undetermined. The CDR3 contains 14 residues. The germline CDR1 and CDR2 sequences are MGHDK and SYGVNS. V was trimmed by 3 bases and J by 5 bases, leaving 14 bases between them.

This clonotype was counted between two and nine times. The chain is built from TRBV28 and TRBJ1-2; D ambiguous. V was shortened by 3 bases and J by 7 bases, with 12 bases between the two germline ends. Looked up from germline, CDR1 is MDHEN and CDR2 is SYDVKM. The CDR3 runs 13 residues. CDR3 sequence reads: CASSFLSVGGYTF. The CDR3 nucleotides are TGTGCCAGCAGTTTCCTGTCAGTCGGTGGCTACACCTTC.

J is TRBJ2-7 and V is TRBV5-4, with a possible D match to TRBD2 (5 bases). The germline V gene has CDR1 SGHNT and CDR2 YYREEE (reference sequence). The CDR3 consists of 15 residues. V was pared by 4 bases and J by 2 bases, with 16 bases between. CDR3 residues: CASSPPGVGTYEQYF. The CDR3 DNA sequence: TGTGCCAGCAGCCCCCCCGGGGTGGGAACCTACGAGCAGTACTTC.

The chain combines TRBV11-1 with TRBJ2-7; 16 bases map to TRBD2. V lost 2 bases, J lost 0 bases, and 4 bases stayed unmatched. The CDR3 runs to 18 residues. Germline V gives CDR1 SGHAT, CDR2 FQDESV (reference sequence). The CDR3 DNA is TGTGCCAGCAGCTTACCGGGACTAGCGGGAGGGTTCTCCTACGAGCAGTACTTC. This translates into CASSLPGLAGGFSYEQYF.

This clonotype was detected a few times. The chain couples TRBV12-5 to TRBJ1-2; D might be TRBD1 (5 bases). Per germline, CDR1 LGHNT and CDR2 FRNRAP. The CDR3 runs to 15 residues. Deletions cut 6 bases from V and 1 base from J, with 15 bases between. The CDR3 DNA sequence: TGTGCTAGTGGCTCGGACAAAGGACTTAACTATGGCTACACCTTC. Translating it yields CASGSDKGLNYGYTF.

The sample holds many counts of this clonotype. J is TRBJ2-7 and V is TRBV29-1; D not resolved. Per the germline V gene, CDR1 is SQVTM and CDR2 is ANQGSEA. Trimming removed 4 bases from V and 0 bases from J, with 13 bases in between. The CDR3 extends over 14 amino acids. The CDR3 is CSVVYRRSSYEQYF. In nucleotides, the CDR3 is TGCAGCGTTGTGTACAGAAGAAGCTCCTACGAGCAGTACTTC.

In this sample, this clonotype turned up many times. In nucleotides, the CDR3 is TGTGCCAGCACCGTGGGACCTACGAACACTGAAGCTTTCTTT. It specifies CASTVGPTNTEAFF. The J gene is TRBJ1-1, the V gene TRBV14, with D perhaps matching TRBD1 (5 bases). Germline lookup yields CDR1 SGHDN and CDR2 FVKESK. The length of the CDR3 is 14 residues. Trimming took off 7 bases at V and 1 base at J, with 13 bases between the two ends.

The rearrangement links TRBV7-2 to TRBJ2-7; D unresolved. V lost 5 bases and J 7 bases, leaving 18 bases between the germline ends. The V gene's germline CDR1 is SGHTA and CDR2 FQGNSA. There are 14 residues in the CDR3. CDR3 nucleotides: TGTGCCAGCAGCAAGCAAGGGTTCCCCGGGGAGCAGTACTTC. It specifies CASSKQGFPGEQYF.

This clonotype was found a few times. The gene calls are TRBV3-1 and TRBJ1-1; D not certain. V lost 4 bases, J lost 0 bases, and 9 bases lay in between. CDR1 is LGHDT, CDR2 YNNKEL, per germline (reference sequence). This CDR3 comprises 14 residues. The CDR3 DNA is TGTGCCAGCAGCCCGGGAGGTATGAACACTGAAGCTTTCTTT. Translated, it gives CASSPGGMNTEAFF.

This clonotype was counted at least ten times. The chain has TRBV20-1 and TRBJ2-7; D assignment may be TRBD1 or TRBD2 (5 bases each). Germline loops: CDR1 DFQATT, CDR2 SNEGSKA (reference sequence). V was shortened by 0 bases and J by 0 bases, with 12 bases between the two germline ends. The CDR3 runs 15 residues. The CDR3 sequence: CSARDMAGSSYEQYF. The CDR3 DNA sequence: TGCAGTGCTAGAGATATGGCAGGGAGCTCCTACGAGCAGTACTTC.

The chain couples TRBV29-1 to TRBJ1-5; weak D call: TRBD1 (6 bases). The CDR3 is made up of 13 amino acids. Trimming left V 8 bases short and J 4 bases short, with 15 bases between. The germline V gene has CDR1 SQVTM and CDR2 ANQGSEA. In nucleotides, the CDR3 is TGCAGCTCCCGCGGGGACATAAATCAGCCCCAGCATTTT. Translated: CSSRGDINQPQHF. Based on the CDR3 plus reference TRBV29-1 and TRBJ1-5, the full variable domain is SAVISQKPSRDICQRGTSLTIQCQVDSQVTMMFWYRQQPGQSLTLIATANQGSEATYESGFVIDKFPISRPNLTFSTLTVSNMSPEDSSIYLCSSRGDINQPQHFGDGTRLSIL.

This clonotype has ten or more counts. The J gene is TRBJ1-1, the V gene TRBV7-9; no firm D call. The germline V gene encodes CDR1 SEHNR and CDR2 FQNEAQ (reference sequence). Trimming took 2 bases from V and 2 from J, leaving 9 bases between them. This CDR3 is 14 amino acids long. The chain's CDR3 is CASSLNSLNTEAFF. DNA for the CDR3: TGTGCCAGCAGCTTAAATTCATTAAACACTGAAGCTTTCTTT. Looking up the rest from reference TRBV7-9 and TRBJ1-1 gives the full variable domain: DTGVSQNPRHKITKRGQNVTFRCDPISEHNRLYWYRQTLGQGPEFLTYFQNEAQLEKSRLLSDRFSAERPKGSFSTLEIQRTEQGDSAMYLCASSLNSLNTEAFFGQGTRLTVV.